This is a list of T cell receptor beta chains from one sample in a study of beta chain features in type 1 diabetes. Some clones are missing from TCRdb's copy, which holds only in-frame ones; the method was immunoSEQ multiplex PCR. The sample carries about 700,000 clones, roughly 13% recorded once. Sequenced sample: naive CD4+ T cells from blood. All receptors come from a young man with type 1 diabetes. Both conserved end residues are part of each CDR3. D genes are given only for firm matches. For some rows the clone size is stated as once, few or many, or as a class when expanded; others skip it.

size	J	D	V	DNA	CDR3
few	TRBJ2-2	-	TRBV9	TGTGCCAGCAGCGTTGGGCTAGCGTACACCGGGGAGCTGTTTTTT	CASSVGLAYTGELFF
-	TRBJ2-1	-	TRBV29-1	TGCAGCGTTTCCGGGGCAGCGGGGGAGGGGGCATACAATGAGCAGTTCTTC	CSVSGAAGEGAYNEQFF
-	TRBJ2-7	TRBD1	TRBV5-4	TGTGCCAGCAGCAGGGACAGGGTTGATGAGCAGTACTTC	CASSRDRVDEQYF
-	TRBJ2-3	TRBD2	TRBV9	TGTGCCAGCAGCCCAGGACTAGCGGGAGATACGCAGTATTTT	CASSPGLAGDTQYF
-	TRBJ1-2	-	TRBV30	TGTGCCTGGAGTCTGACAGGATCCTATGGCTACACCTTC	CAWSLTGSYGYTF
-	TRBJ2-1	-	TRBV30	TGTGCCTGGAGTGTACAGGTCGGTAACGAGCAGTTCTTC	CAWSVQVGNEQFF
-	TRBJ1-6	-	TRBV28	TGTGCCAGCAGTCTACAGTTTCCCCTCAATTCACCCCTCCACTTT	CASSLQFPLNSPLHF
few	TRBJ1-2	-	TRBV5-1	TGCGCCAGCAGCCGGGAGTCCTCTAACTATGGCTACACCTTC	CASSRESSNYGYTF
-	TRBJ2-3	TRBD1	TRBV5-1	TGCGCCAGCAGCTTGGATCAGGGGGCAGATACGCAGTATTTT	CASSLDQGADTQYF
few	TRBJ2-7	-	TRBV2	TGTGCCAGCAGTACCGGACAGTACGAGCAGTACTTC	CASSTGQYEQYF
few	TRBJ1-1	-	TRBV29-1	TGCAGCGCTGAGGTAGGGATGAACACTGAAGCTTTCTTT	CSAEVGMNTEAFF
-	TRBJ1-1	TRBD1	TRBV5-6	TGTGCCAGCACCGGACAGGGGAGGTACACTGAAGCTTTCTTT	CASTGQGRYTEAFF
-	TRBJ2-7	-	TRBV18	TGTGCCAGCTCACCATCCGAGTACGAGCAGTACTTC	CASSPSEYEQYF
-	TRBJ1-5	-	TRBV6-1	TGTGCCAGCAGTGAAACGGGTGGGCAGCCCCAGCATTTT	CASSETGGQPQHF
-	TRBJ1-2	TRBD1	TRBV29-1	TGCAGCTACCTCTCTCCGGGACAGGATAACTATGGCTACACCTTC	CSYLSPGQDNYGYTF
-	TRBJ1-4	-	TRBV6-5	TGTGCCAGCAGTGTCTGGGGGCGCCTTGTTGAAAAACTGTTTTTT	CASSVWGRLVEKLFF
few	TRBJ2-7	-	TRBV27	TGTGCCAGCAGTTTATCGCAAATCGTGGGATACGAGCAGTACTTC	CASSLSQIVGYEQYF
few	TRBJ1-1	-	TRBV19	TGTGCCAGTAGTATACTGATTAACACTGAAGCTTTCTTT	CASSILINTEAFF
few	TRBJ1-6	-	TRBV11-2	TGTGCCAGCAGCTTAGAAGGGGGGATTTCACCCCTCCACTTT	CASSLEGGISPLHF
-	TRBJ2-1	TRBD2	TRBV7-2	TGTGCCAGCAGCTTAGACTGGGATAGCGGGGTCCGGTACAATGAGCAGTTCTTC	CASSLDWDSGVRYNEQFF
-	TRBJ2-3	TRBD2	TRBV5-4	TGTGCCAGCAGCCCAAAGACTAGCGTAGATACGCAGTATTTT	CASSPKTSVDTQYF
-	TRBJ2-1	-	TRBV7-7	TGTGCTAGCAGCCCCCCCGTGATTTCTCTTAGTGGGGACCGATCCTACAATGAGCAGTTCTTC	CASSPPVISLSGDRSYNEQFF